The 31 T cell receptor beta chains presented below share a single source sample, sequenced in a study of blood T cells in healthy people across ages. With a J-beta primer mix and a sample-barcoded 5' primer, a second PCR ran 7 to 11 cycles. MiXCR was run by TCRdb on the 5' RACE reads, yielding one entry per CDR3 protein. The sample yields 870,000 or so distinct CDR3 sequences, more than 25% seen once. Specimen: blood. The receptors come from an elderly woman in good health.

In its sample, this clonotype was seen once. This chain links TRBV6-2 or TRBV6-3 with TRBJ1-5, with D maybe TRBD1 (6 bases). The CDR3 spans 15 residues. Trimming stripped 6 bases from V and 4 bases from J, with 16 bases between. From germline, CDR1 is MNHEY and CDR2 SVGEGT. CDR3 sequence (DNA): TGTGCCAGCAGACGACTGGACCAGGGGAATCAGCCCCAGCATTTT. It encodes CASRRLDQGNQPQHF.

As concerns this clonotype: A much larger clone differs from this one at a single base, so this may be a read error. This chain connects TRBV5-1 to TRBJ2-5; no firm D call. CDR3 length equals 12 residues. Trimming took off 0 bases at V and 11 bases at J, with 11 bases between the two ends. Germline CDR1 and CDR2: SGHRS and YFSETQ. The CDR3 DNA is TGCGCCAGCAGCTTGGATCGTAATGAGCAGTACTTC. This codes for CASSLDRNEQYF.

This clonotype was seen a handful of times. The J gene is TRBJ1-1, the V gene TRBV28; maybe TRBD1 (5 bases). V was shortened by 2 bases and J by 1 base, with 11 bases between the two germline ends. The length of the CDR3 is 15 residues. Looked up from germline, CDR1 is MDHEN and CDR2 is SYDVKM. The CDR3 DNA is TGTGCCAGCAGTTTAGACGGGGCGGGGAACACTGAAGCTTTCTTT. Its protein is CASSLDGAGNTEAFF. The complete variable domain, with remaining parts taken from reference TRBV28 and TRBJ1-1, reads DVKVTQSSRYLVKRTGEKVFLECVQDMDHENMFWYRQDPGLGLRLIYFSYDVKMKEKGDIPEGYSVSREKKERFSLILESASTNQTSMYLCASSLDGAGNTEAFFGQGTRLTVV.

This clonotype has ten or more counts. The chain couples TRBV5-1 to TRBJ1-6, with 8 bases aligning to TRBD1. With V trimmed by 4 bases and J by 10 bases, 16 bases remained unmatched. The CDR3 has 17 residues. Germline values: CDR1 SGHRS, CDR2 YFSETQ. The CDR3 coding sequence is TGCGCCAGCAGCAACTCACAACAGGGGGTTATCAGGTCACCCCTCCACTTT. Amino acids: CASSNSQQGVIRSPLHF.

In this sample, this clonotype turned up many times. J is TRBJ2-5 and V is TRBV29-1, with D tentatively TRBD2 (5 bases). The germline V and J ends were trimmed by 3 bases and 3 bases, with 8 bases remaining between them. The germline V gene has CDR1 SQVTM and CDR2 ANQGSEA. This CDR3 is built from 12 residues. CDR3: CSVDGEKETQYF. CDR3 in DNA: TGCAGCGTTGACGGGGAGAAAGAGACCCAGTACTTC.

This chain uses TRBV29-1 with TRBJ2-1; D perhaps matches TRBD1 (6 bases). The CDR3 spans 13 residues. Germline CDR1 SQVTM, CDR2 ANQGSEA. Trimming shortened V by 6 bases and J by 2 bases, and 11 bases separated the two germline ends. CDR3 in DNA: TGCAGCGTGACAGGTCTGGCCTACAATGAGCAGTTCTTC. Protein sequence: CSVTGLAYNEQFF.

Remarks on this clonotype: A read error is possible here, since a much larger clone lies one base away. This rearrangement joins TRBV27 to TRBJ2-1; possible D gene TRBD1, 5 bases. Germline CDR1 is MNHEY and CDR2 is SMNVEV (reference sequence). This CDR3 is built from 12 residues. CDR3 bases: TGTGCCAACAGTTTCCAGGGTTGGGAGCAGTTCTTC. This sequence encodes CANSFQGWEQFF.

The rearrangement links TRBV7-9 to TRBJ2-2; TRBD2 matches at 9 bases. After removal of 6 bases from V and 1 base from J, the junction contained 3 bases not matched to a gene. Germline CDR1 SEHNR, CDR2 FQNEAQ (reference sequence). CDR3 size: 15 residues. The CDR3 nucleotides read TGTGCCAGCAGACATAGCGGGGGGAACACCGGGGAGCTGTTTTTT. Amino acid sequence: CASRHSGGNTGELFF.

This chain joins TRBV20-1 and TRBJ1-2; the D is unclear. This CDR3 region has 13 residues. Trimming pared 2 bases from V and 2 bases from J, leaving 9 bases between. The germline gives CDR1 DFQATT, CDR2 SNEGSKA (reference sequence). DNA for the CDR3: TGCAGTGCTAGAACACCTGGGAACTATGGCTACACCTTC. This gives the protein CSARTPGNYGYTF.

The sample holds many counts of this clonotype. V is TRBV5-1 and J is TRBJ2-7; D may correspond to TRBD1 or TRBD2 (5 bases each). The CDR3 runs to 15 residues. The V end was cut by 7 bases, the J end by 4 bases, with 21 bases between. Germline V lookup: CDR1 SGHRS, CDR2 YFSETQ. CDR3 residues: CASSRDWGRAYEQYF. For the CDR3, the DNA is TGCGCCAGCTCGCGAGATTGGGGACGGGCGTACGAGCAGTACTTC.

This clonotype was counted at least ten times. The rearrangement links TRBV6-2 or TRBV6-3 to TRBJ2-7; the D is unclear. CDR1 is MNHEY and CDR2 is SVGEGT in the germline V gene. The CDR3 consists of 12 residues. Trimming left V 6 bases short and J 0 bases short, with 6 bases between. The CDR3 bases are TGTGCCAGCAGGAGGAGCTCCTACGAGCAGTACTTC. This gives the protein CASRRSSYEQYF.

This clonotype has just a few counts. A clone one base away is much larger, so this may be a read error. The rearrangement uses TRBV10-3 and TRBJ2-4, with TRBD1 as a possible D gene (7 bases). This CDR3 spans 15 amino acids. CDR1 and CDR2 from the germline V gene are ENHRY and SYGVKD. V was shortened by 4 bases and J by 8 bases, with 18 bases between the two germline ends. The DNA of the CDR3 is TGTGCCATCAGTGGGGGGCGGGGACAGTCAGACATTCAGTACTTC. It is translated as CAISGGRGQSDIQYF.

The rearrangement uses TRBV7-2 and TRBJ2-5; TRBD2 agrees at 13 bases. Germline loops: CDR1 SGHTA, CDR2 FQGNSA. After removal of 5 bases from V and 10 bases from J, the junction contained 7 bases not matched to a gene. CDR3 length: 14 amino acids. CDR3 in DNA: TGTGCCAGCAGCCCAACCGGGACTAGCGGGAACCAGTACTTC. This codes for CASSPTGTSGNQYF.

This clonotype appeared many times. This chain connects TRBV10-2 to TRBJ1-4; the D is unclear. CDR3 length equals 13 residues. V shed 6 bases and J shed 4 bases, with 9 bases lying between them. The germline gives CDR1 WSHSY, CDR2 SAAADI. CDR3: CASSWQLNEKLFF. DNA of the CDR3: TGCGCCAGCAGCTGGCAGCTTAATGAAAAACTGTTTTTT.

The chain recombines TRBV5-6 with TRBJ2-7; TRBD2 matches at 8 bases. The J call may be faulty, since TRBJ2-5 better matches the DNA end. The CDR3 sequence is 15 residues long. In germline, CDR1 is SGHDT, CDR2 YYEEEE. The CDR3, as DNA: TGTGCCAGCAGCTTGGTGGCTAGCGGGCGCGAGACCCAGTACTTC. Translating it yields CASSLVASGRETQYF.

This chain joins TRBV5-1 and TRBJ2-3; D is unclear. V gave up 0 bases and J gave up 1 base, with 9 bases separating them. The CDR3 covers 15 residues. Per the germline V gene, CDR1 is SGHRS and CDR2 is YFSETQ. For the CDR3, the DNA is TGCGCCAGCAGCTTGGAAGAGCCACGCACAGATACGCAGTATTTT. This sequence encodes CASSLEEPRTDTQYF.

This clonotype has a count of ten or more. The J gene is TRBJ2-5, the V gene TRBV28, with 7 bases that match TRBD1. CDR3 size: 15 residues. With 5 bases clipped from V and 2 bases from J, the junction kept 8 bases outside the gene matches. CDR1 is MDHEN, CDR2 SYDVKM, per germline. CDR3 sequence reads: CASSTPGQVQETQYF. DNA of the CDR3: TGTGCCAGCAGTACCCCAGGACAGGTTCAAGAGACCCAGTACTTC. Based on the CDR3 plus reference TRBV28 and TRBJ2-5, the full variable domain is DVKVTQSSRYLVKRTGEKVFLECVQDMDHENMFWYRQDPGLGLRLIYFSYDVKMKEKGDIPEGYSVSREKKERFSLILESASTNQTSMYLCASSTPGQVQETQYFGPGTRLLVL.

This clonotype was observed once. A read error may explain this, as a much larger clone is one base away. The CDR3 spells CASNAETTGASGNTIYF. CDR3 nucleotide sequence: TGTGCCAGCAACGCCGAAACGACAGGGGCCTCTGGAAACACCATATATTTT. The chain couples TRBV9 to TRBJ1-3, with 8 positions matching TRBD1. The CDR3 consists of 17 residues. Germline assignment: CDR1 SGDLS and CDR2 YYNGEE. V lost 6 bases, J lost 0 bases, and 11 bases stayed unmatched.

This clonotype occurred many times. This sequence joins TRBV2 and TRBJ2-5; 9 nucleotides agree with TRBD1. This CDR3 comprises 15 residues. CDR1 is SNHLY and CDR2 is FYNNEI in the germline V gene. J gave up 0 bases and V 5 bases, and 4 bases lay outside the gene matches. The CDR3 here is CASSFGTGYQETQYF. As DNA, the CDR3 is TGTGCCAGCAGTTTCGGGACAGGGTACCAAGAGACCCAGTACTTC. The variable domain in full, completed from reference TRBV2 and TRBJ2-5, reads EPEVTQTPSHQVTQMGQEVILRCVPISNHLYFYWYRQILGQKVEFLVSFYNNEISEKSEIFDDQFSVERPDGSNFTLKIRSTKLEDSAMYFCASSFGTGYQETQYFGPGTRLLVL.

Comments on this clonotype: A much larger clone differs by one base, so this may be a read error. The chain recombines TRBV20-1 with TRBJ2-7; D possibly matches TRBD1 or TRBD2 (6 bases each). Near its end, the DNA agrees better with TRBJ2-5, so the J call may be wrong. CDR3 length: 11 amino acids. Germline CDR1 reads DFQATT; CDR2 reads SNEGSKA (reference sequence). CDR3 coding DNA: TGCAGTGCAAGGGGGGCAGAGACCCAGTACTTC. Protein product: CSARGAETQYF.

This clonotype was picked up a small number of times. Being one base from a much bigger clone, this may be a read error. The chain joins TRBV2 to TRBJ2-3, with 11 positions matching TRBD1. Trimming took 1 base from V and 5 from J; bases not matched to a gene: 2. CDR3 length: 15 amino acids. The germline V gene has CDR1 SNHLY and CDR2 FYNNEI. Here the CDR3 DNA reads TGTGCCAGCAGTGAAGGGACAGGGGGCGAAGATACGCAGTATTTT. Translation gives CASSEGTGGEDTQYF.

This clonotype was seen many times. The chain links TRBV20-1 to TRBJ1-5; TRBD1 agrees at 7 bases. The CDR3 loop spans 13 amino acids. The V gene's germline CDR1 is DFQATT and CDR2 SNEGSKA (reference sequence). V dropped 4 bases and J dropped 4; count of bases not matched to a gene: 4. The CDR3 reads CSAKGGENQPQHF. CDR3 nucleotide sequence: TGCAGTGCTAAAGGGGGCGAAAATCAGCCCCAGCATTTT.

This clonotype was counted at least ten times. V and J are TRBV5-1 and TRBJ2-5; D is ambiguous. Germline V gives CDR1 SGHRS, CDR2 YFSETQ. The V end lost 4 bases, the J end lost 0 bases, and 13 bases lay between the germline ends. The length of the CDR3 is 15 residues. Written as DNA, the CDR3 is TGCGCCAGCAGCCTGGGTGTCGGAGACCAAGAGACCCAGTACTTC. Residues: CASSLGVGDQETQYF.

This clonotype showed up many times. CDR3 protein: CASSPRIGTGIETQYF. DNA of the CDR3: TGTGCCAGCTCACCACGCATCGGGACAGGGATAGAGACCCAGTACTTC. The chain joins TRBV18 to TRBJ2-5; 9 nucleotides line up with TRBD1. Germline loops: CDR1 KGHSH, CDR2 LQKENI. V lost 1 base to trimming and J lost 4 bases; unmatched junction nucleotides: 7. This CDR3 is 16 amino acids long.

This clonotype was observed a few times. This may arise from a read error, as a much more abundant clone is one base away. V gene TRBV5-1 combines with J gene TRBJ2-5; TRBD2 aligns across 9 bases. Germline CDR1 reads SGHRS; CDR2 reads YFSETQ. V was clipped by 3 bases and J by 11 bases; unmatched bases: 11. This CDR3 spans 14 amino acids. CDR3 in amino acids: CASSWERGDNEQYF. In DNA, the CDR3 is TGCGCCAGCAGCTGGGAGCGGGGGGACAATGAGCAGTACTTC.

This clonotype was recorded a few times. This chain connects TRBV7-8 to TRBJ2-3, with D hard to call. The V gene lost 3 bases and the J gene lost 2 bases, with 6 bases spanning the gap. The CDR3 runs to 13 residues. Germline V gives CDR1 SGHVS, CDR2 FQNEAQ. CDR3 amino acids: CASSFLVTDTQYF. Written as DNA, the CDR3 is TGTGCCAGCAGCTTCCTTGTCACAGATACGCAGTATTTT.

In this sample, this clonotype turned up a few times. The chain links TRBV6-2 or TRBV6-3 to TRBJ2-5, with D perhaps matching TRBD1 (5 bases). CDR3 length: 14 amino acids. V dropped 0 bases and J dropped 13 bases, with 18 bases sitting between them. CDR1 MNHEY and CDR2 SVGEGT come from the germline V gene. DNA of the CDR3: TGTGCCAGCAGTTACTCTAGACAGTCCTACGAGCGGTACTTC. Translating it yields CASSYSRQSYERYF.

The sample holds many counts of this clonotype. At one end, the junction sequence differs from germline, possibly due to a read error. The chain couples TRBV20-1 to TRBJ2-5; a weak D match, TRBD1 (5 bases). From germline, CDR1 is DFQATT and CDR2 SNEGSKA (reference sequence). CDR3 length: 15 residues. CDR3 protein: CSARDGARKQGTQYF. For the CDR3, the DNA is TGCAGTGCTAGAGATGGGGCGCGGAAACAAGGGACCCAGTACTTC.

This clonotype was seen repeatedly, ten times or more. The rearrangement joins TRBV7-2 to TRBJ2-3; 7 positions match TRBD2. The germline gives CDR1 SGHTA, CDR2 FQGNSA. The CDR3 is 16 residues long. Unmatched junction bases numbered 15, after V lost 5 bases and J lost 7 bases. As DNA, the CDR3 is TGTGCCAGCAGCCCTAACGTGGCGGGGGATAAAAATACGCAGTATTTT. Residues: CASSPNVAGDKNTQYF.

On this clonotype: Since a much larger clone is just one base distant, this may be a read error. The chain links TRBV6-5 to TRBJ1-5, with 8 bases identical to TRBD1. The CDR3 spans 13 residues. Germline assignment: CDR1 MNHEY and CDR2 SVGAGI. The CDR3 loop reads CVSSYRGMEPQHF. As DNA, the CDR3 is TGTGTCAGCAGTTACAGGGGGATGGAACCCCAGCATTTT.

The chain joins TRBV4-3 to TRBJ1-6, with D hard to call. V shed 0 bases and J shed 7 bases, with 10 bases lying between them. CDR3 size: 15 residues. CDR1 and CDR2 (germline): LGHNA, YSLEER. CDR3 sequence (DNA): TGCGCCAGCAGCCAAGATATCGGCGGAAATTCACCCCTCCACTTT. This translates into CASSQDIGGNSPLHF.